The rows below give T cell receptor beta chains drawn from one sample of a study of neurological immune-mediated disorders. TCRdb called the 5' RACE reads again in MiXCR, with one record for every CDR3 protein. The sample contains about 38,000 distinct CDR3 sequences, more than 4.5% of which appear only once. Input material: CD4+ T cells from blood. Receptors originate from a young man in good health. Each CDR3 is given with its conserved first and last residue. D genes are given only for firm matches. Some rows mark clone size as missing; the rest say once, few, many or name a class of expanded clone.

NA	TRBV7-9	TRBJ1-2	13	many	CASSLSNNYGYTF	TGTGCCAGCAGCTTATCGAACAACTATGGCTACACCTTC
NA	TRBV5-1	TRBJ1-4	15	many	CASSSSQGGGEKLFF	TGCGCCAGCAGCTCCAGTCAGGGTGGAGGTGAAAAACTGTTTTTT
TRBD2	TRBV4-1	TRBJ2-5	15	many	CASSRVAGGRETQYF	TGCGCCAGCAGTAGGGTAGCGGGGGGGCGAGAGACCCAGTACTTC
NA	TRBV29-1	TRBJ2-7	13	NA	CSFSGQGDVEQYF	TGCAGCTTCTCGGGACAAGGGGATGTCGAGCAGTACTTC
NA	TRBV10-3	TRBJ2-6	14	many	CAISRESGANVLTF	TGTGCCATCTCCCGTGAGTCTGGGGCCAACGTCCTGACTTTC
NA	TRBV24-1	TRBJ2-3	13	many	CATGDSLTDTQYF	TGTGCGACGGGGGACAGTTTAACAGATACGCAGTATTTT
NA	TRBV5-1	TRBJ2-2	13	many	CASSPSGTGELFF	TGCGCCAGCAGCCCCAGCGGGACCGGGGAGCTGTTTTTT
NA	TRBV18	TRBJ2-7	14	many	CASSPRGLDGEQYF	TGTGCCAGCTCACCAAGAGGGCTTGACGGTGAGCAGTACTTC
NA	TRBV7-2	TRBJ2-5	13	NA	CASSLGLLETQYF	TGTGCCAGCAGCTTAGGGTTGCTAGAGACCCAGTACTTC
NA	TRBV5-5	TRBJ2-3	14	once	CASSLAGGGGTQYF	TGTGCCAGCAGCTTGGCCGGAGGGGGGGGTACGCAGTATTTT
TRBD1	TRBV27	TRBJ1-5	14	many	CASSPGQDRRPQHF	TGTGCCAGCAGTCCGGGACAGGACCGGCGGCCCCAGCATTTT
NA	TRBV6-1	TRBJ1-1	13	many	CASKDSGGAEAFF	TGTGCCAGCAAGGATTCGGGCGGCGCCGAAGCTTTCTTT
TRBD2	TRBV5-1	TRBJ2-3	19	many	CASSLLGTSGGLSPDTQYF	TGCGCCAGCAGCTTGCTAGGGACTAGCGGTGGCCTCAGCCCAGATACGCAGTATTTT
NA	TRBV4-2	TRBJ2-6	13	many	CASSQDGANVLTF	TGTGCCAGCAGCCAAGACGGGGCCAACGTCCTGACTTTC
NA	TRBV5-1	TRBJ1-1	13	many	CANSFMWNTEAFF	TGCGCCAACAGCTTCATGTGGAACACTGAAGCTTTCTTT
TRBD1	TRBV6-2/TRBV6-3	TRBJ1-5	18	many	CASSPRQGARDSNQPQHF	TGTGCCAGCAGTCCGCGACAGGGGGCGAGGGATAGCAATCAGCCCCAGCATTTT
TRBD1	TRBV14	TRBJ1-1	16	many	CASSQFTTGGNTEAFF	TGTGCCAGCAGCCAATTTACTACAGGGGGCAACACTGAAGCTTTCTTT
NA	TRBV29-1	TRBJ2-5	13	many	CSVDVGPEETQYF	TGCAGCGTTGATGTCGGACCCGAAGAGACCCAGTACTTC
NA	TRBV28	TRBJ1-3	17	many	CASSSLRGPSSGNTIYF	TGTGCCAGCAGTTCCCTCCGAGGACCTAGCTCTGGAAACACCATATATTTT
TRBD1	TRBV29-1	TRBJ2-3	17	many	CSVDLKRTGGPTDTQYF	TGCAGCGTTGACCTAAAAAGGACAGGGGGCCCCACAGATACGCAGTATTTT
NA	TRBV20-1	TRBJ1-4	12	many	CSARSVREKLFF	TGCAGTGCTAGGTCAGTGAGGGAAAAACTGTTTTTT
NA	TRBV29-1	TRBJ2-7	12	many	CSAQRSGPEQYF	TGCAGCGCCCAGAGGTCGGGGCCTGAGCAGTACTTC
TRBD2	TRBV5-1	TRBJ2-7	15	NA	CASSLSHGGGYEQYF	TGCGCCAGCAGCTTGTCACATGGGGGGGGCTACGAGCAGTACTTC
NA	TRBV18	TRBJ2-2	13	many	CASSIGTAGELFF	TGTGCCAGCTCCATCGGCACCGCCGGGGAGCTGTTTTTT
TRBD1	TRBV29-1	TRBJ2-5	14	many	CSVVSGQAQETQYF	TGCAGCGTTGTATCGGGACAGGCCCAAGAGACCCAGTACTTC
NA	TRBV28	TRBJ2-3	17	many	CASSRAADPLFTDTQYF	TGTGCCAGCAGCCGAGCCGCCGACCCCCTCTTCACAGATACGCAGTATTTT
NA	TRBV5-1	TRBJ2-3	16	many	CASSLVAAGEEDTQYF	TGCGCCAGCAGCTTGGTGGCGGCAGGGGAGGAGGATACGCAGTATTTT
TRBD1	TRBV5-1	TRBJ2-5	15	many	CASSRGTGAQETQYF	TGCGCCAGCAGCCGAGGGACAGGGGCTCAAGAGACCCAGTACTTC
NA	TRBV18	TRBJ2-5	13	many	CASSPDLQETQYF	TGTGCCAGCTCACCGGATTTACAAGAGACCCAGTACTTC
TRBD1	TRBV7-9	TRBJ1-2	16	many	CASSLHGTGGNYGYTF	TGTGCCAGCAGCTTACATGGGACAGGGGGCAACTATGGCTACACCTTC
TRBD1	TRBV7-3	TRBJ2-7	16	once	CASRLSGGQGRGEQYF	TGTGCCAGCAGATTAAGTGGGGGACAGGGCCGGGGCGAGCAGTACTTC
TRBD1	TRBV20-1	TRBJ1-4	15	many	CSALSSQGAGEKLFF	TGCAGTGCTCTCTCTTCGCAGGGGGCTGGAGAAAAACTGTTTTTT
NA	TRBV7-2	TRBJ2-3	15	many	CASSLAAASTDTQYF	TGTGCCAGCAGCTTAGCGGCGGCTAGCACAGATACGCAGTATTTT
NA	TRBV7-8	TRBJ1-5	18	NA	CASSLGAGASYSNQPQHF	TGTGCCAGCAGCTTAGGCGCGGGGGCTTCCTATAGCAATCAGCCCCAGCATTTT
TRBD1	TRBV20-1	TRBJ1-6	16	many	CSARPPQGADNSPLHF	TGCAGTGCTAGACCTCCCCAGGGGGCGGATAATTCACCCCTCCACTTT
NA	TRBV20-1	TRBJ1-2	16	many	CSARDLGRPSFEGYTF	TGCAGTGCTAGAGACCTTGGCCGCCCCTCCTTTGAAGGCTACACCTTC
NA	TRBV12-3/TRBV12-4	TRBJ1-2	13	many	CASSLTGQSGYTF	TGTGCCAGCAGTCTCACTGGACAGAGTGGCTACACCTTC
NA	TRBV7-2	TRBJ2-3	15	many	CASSLGSPFTDTQYF	TGTGCCAGCAGTTTAGGATCCCCTTTCACAGATACGCAGTATTTT
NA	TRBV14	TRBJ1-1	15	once	CASSEQGGMNTEAFF	TGTGCCAGCAGCGAACAGGGAGGCATGAACACTGAAGCTTTCTTT